The 31 T cell receptor beta chains presented below share a single source sample, sequenced in a study of tissue T cells after allogeneic stem cell transplantation. This sample's time point: mouse harvest day 14 after allogeneic transplant. Mouse grafts combined 10^7 T-cell-depleted bone marrow cells with 10^6 splenic CD5+ T cells. Produced via immunoSEQ multiplex PCR; TCRdb's table is partial and in-frame only. The sample consists of fewer than 4,500 clones, approximately 53% of them appearing once. Sequences were obtained from gut tissue. The receptors shown here come from a female BALB/c mouse given C57BL/6 T cells with graft-versus-host disease after an allogeneic hematopoietic cell transplant.

Of note for this clone: Mouse names are used for the genes. Read data end 1 residue before the CDR3 end; the end is taken from the germline J gene. The chain recombines TRBV15 with TRBJ2-2; the D is unclear. Looked up from germline, CDR1 is SGHND and CDR2 is FRSKSL. The CDR3 contains 10 residues. The V gene lost 4 bases and the J gene lost 6 bases, with 0 bases spanning the gap. The part of the CDR3 DNA that was read is TGTGCCAGCAGTTCCGGGCAGCTCTAC. This codes for CASSSGQLY. The full CDR3 reads CASSSGQLYF.

With respect to this clone: Germline and genes here are mouse. Read coverage stops 1 residue before the CDR3 terminus; the germline J gene supplies the remainder. The chain recombines TRBV15 with TRBJ1-4; 9 bases agree with TRBD1. This CDR3 spans 14 amino acids. CDR1 and CDR2 from the germline V gene are SGHND and FRSKSL. J lost 5 bases, V lost 6 bases, and 4 bases had no gene match. The CDR3 loop reads CASSRQGENERLFF. Incomplete CDR3 DNA: TGTGCCAGCAGCCGACAGGGGGAAAACGAAAGATTATTT.

Notes on this clone: Gene names follow the mouse nomenclature. The CDR3 goes on 1 residue after the read ends, and that part is filled in from the germline J gene. Other DNA sequences in this specimen translate into the identical CDR3. This sequence joins TRBV3 and TRBJ2-4; D gene unclear. Germline values: CDR1 SNHLY, CDR2 FYNGKV (reference sequence). The CDR3 sequence is 13 residues long. The V end lost 2 bases, the J end lost 0 bases, and 3 bases lay between the germline ends. The CDR3: CASSLNSQNTLYF. The covered CDR3 bases are TGTGCCAGCAGCTTAAATAGTCAAAACACCTTGTAC.

To note about this clone: The gene names given are mouse names. The CDR3 extends 1 residue past the end of the read, so its final part is completed from the germline J gene. The rearrangement links TRBV3 to TRBJ2-1; D may be TRBD1 (6 bases). Looked up from germline, CDR1 is SNHLY and CDR2 is FYNGKV (reference sequence). V lost 6 bases and J lost 3, with 12 bases in between. The CDR3 sequence is 14 residues long. CDR3 bases read: TGTGCCAGCAGTCGCCGGGACATCTATGCTGAGCAGTTC. It encodes CASSRRDIYAEQF. The whole CDR3 reads CASSRRDIYAEQFF.

To note about this clone: Mouse gene names apply. The CDR3 goes on 1 residue after the read ends, and that part is filled in from the germline J gene. The chain links TRBV5 to TRBJ2-3; 9 nucleotides match TRBD1. V trimming: 0 bases; J trimming: 1 base; junction bases outside the gene matches: 2. Germline CDR1 reads LGHNA; CDR2 reads YNLKQL (reference sequence). The CDR3 covers 16 residues. The CDR3 region is CASSQEGQGGAETLYF. The part of the CDR3 DNA that was read is TGTGCCAGCAGCCAAGAGGGACAGGGTGGTGCAGAAACGCTGTAT.

In this sample, this clone turned up a few times. Gene names refer to mouse genes. The sequenced fragment ends 1 residue before the CDR3 boundary, so the rest is inferred from the germline J gene. The rearrangement joins TRBV31 to TRBJ2-2; 12 bases align to TRBD1. Germline values: CDR1 GKSSPN, CDR2 SITVG. With 0 bases clipped from V and 3 bases from J, the junction kept 2 bases outside the gene matches. CDR3 length: 16 amino acids. The chain's CDR3 is CAWSLGDRGHTGQLYF. The CDR3 DNA, read in part, is TGTGCCTGGAGTCTAGGGGACAGGGGGCACACCGGGCAGCTCTAC. Together with reference TRBV31 and TRBJ2-2, the CDR3 gives the full variable domain: AQTIHQWPVAEIKAVGSPLSLGCTIKGKSSPNLYWYWQATGGTLQQLFYSITVGQVESVVQLNLSASRPKDDQFILSTEKLLLSHSGFYLCAWSLGDRGHTGQLYFGEGSKLTVL.

As regards this clone: Germline and genes: mouse. The sequence runs out 1 residue before the end of the CDR3; the remainder is reconstructed from the germline J gene. The chain carries TRBV14 and TRBJ2-7; unclear D gene. CDR3 length: 12 residues. CDR1 SGHDT and CDR2 FRDEAV come from the germline V gene. The V end was cut by 4 bases, the J end by 0 bases, with 5 bases between. Incomplete CDR3 DNA: TGTGCCAGCAGTCCCCCCTCCTATGAACAGTAC. It yields the protein CASSPPSYEQY. The whole CDR3 sequence is CASSPPSYEQYF.

This clone is medium-sized in the sample. The gene names given are mouse names. From the germline J gene comes the end of the CDR3, since the read stops 1 residue before it. This chain joins TRBV12-1 and TRBJ2-7, with 10 positions matching TRBD1. Germline CDR1 SGHSN, CDR2 HYEKVE. V trimming: 0 bases; J trimming: 1 base; junction bases outside the gene matches: 2. The CDR3 covers 15 residues. The CDR3 protein is CASSLPDRGSYEQYF. CDR3 bases read: TGTGCCAGCTCTCTCCCGGACAGGGGGTCCTATGAACAGTAC.

This clone occurred once. Genes and germline come from the mouse. The observed sequence ends 1 residue before the CDR3 terminus, with the missing tail filled in from the germline J gene. This rearrangement joins TRBV12-2 to TRBJ1-4; D gene uncertain. The germline V gene encodes CDR1 SGHLS and CDR2 HYDKME. V lost 4 bases to trimming and J lost 0 bases, with 8 bases between them. The CDR3 totals 14 residues. CDR3 protein: CASSRAFSNERLFF. CDR3 bases read: TGTGCCAGCTCGCGGGCCTTTTCCAACGAAAGATTATTT.

As for this clone: Gene names and germline refer to mouse. Sequencing ends 1 residue short of the CDR3 end; the germline J gene provides the rest. The chain has TRBV19 and TRBJ2-5; 10 nucleotides match TRBD2. V lost 0 bases to trimming and J lost 7 bases; unmatched junction nucleotides: 5. The CDR3 spans 15 residues. Germline CDR1 reads FNHDT; CDR2 reads SITEND (reference sequence). CDR3 sequence reads: CASSIELGGENTQYF. The part of the CDR3 DNA that was read is TGTGCCAGCAGTATAGAACTGGGGGGGGAAAACACCCAGTAC. Drawing the rest from reference TRBV19 and TRBJ2-5, the complete variable domain is GGIITQTPKFLIGQEGQKLTLKCQQNFNHDTMYWYRQDSGKGLRLIYYSITENDLQKGDLSEGYDASREKKSSFSLTVTSAQKNEMAVFLCASSIELGGENTQYFGPGTRLLVL.

Notes on this clone: Genes and germline come from the mouse. The read finishes 1 residue shy of the CDR3 end, and the germline J gene is used to complete it. The chain employs TRBV3 and TRBJ1-1; 10 bases line up with TRBD1. CDR1 SNHLY and CDR2 FYNGKV come from the germline V gene (reference sequence). J lost 5 bases, V lost 5 bases, and 2 bases had no gene match. The CDR3 is made up of 13 amino acids. Partial CDR3 DNA: TGTGCCAGCAGCAGGGACAGGGGTACAGAAGTCTTC. This codes for CASSRDRGTEVF. The CDR3 as a whole reads CASSRDRGTEVFF.

For this clone: Gene names are mouse gene names. The CDR3 goes on 1 residue after the read ends, and that part is filled in from the germline J gene. The chain links TRBV26 to TRBJ2-3; 9 positions match TRBD1. The germline V gene has CDR1 KGHPV and CDR2 FQNQEV (reference sequence). V trimming: 1 base; J trimming: 3 bases; junction bases outside the gene matches: 2. The CDR3 is 15 residues long. CDR3 sequence reads: CASSLYDRGAETLYF. Incomplete CDR3 DNA: TGTGCCAGCAGTCTGTACGACAGGGGGGCAGAAACGCTGTAT.

On this clone: The listed genes are named as in mouse. The CDR3 end falls 1 residue outside the read, so it is completed with the germline J gene. The chain joins TRBV23 to TRBJ1-4. Per the germline V gene, CDR1 is KGHTA and CDR2 is FQNQQP. The CDR3 covers 13 residues. The part of the CDR3 DNA that was read is TGCTCCAGCAGTCCCGGGACCGGCGAAAGATTATTT. This gives the protein CSSSPGTGERLF. The CDR3 in full is CSSSPGTGERLFF.

Note on this clone: Genes and germline are mouse. Coverage ceases 1 residue before the CDR3 finishes, and the germline J gene fills in the end. V usage is TRBV31 and J usage is TRBJ1-4; D is undetermined. CDR1 is GKSSPN and CDR2 is SITVG in the germline V gene. The V gene lost 4 bases and the J gene lost 0 bases, with 3 bases spanning the gap. The CDR3 runs to 12 residues. Incomplete CDR3 DNA: TGTGCCTGGAAAATTTCCAACGAAAGATTATTT. Amino acids: CAWKISNERLF. The CDR3 reads in full as CAWKISNERLFF.

This clone was counted a few times. Mouse gene names and germline throughout. With the read ending 1 residue before the CDR3 end, the germline J gene is used to fill in that end. V and J are TRBV23 and TRBJ2-7. From germline, CDR1 is KGHTA and CDR2 FQNQQP. CDR3 size: 11 residues. The CDR3 loop is CSSSQDYEQYF. The CDR3 bases that were read are TGCTCCAGCAGTCAAGATTATGAACAGTAC.

This clone was recorded a few times. Gene names are mouse gene names. The read ends 1 residue before the CDR3 terminus; that terminus is restored from the germline J gene. The chain has TRBV13-3 and TRBJ2-1; 7 bases line up with TRBD1. CDR1 and CDR2 from the germline V gene are NNHDY and SYVADS. This CDR3 comprises 15 residues. The ends lost 3 bases at V and 0 bases at J; junction bases unmatched: 3. The part of the CDR3 DNA that was read is TGTGCCAGCAGTGGGGACAGCCATAACTATGCTGAGCAGTTC. It translates to CASSGDSHNYAEQF. The full-length CDR3 reads as CASSGDSHNYAEQFF.

This clone has more than one count but fewer than ten. The gene symbols are mouse symbols. The observed sequence ends 1 residue before the CDR3 terminus, with the missing tail filled in from the germline J gene. The chain is built from TRBV15 and TRBJ2-7, with D tentatively TRBD2 (7 bases). Germline V CDR1 and CDR2: SGHND, FRSKSL. V lost 9 bases, J lost 2 bases, and 14 bases lay in between. The CDR3 loop spans 13 amino acids. CDR3 amino acids: CASLGGGPYEQYF. The sequenced part of the CDR3 DNA is TGTGCCAGTTTAGGGGGGGGACCCTATGAACAGTAC.

This clone appeared once. The genes and germline here are from mouse. This CDR3 is CASSLDAPGNERLFF. The DNA read from the CDR3 is TGTGCCAGCTCTCTCGACGCACCCGGCAACGAAAGATTATTT. The chain carries TRBV12-2 and TRBJ1-4; D uncertain. The observed sequence ends 1 residue before the CDR3 terminus, with the missing tail filled in from the germline J gene. CDR1 and CDR2 from the germline V gene are SGHLS and HYDKME. V lost 0 bases and J lost 4, with 11 bases in between. The CDR3 consists of 15 residues.

This clone was seen just once. The gene names given are mouse names. CDR3 bases read: TGTGCCAGCAGGGGGGACAGGGCAAACTCCGACTACACC. Translated: CASRGDRANSDYT. Given in full, the CDR3 is CASRGDRANSDYTF. This rearrangement joins TRBV15 to TRBJ1-2, with 9 nucleotides matching TRBD1. The observed sequence ends 1 residue before the CDR3 terminus, with the missing tail filled in from the germline J gene. CDR3 length: 14 amino acids. The V segment lost 6 bases and the J segment 0 bases; nucleotides outside the gene matches: 2. CDR1 is SGHND and CDR2 is FRSKSL in the germline V gene.

As for this clone: Mouse gene names and germline throughout. Read coverage stops 1 residue before the CDR3 terminus; the germline J gene supplies the remainder. The chain combines TRBV16 with TRBJ2-4; D ambiguous. V gave up 0 bases and J gave up 0 bases, with 4 bases separating them. CDR3 size: 14 residues. Germline V gene lookup returns CDR1 SGHSA and CDR2 FRNQAP. The chain's CDR3 is CASSLDWSQNTLYF. CDR3 bases read: TGTGCAAGCAGCTTAGATTGGAGTCAAAACACCTTGTAC.

Regarding this clone: Mouse gene names and germline throughout. The sequence runs out 1 residue before the end of the CDR3; the remainder is reconstructed from the germline J gene. The J gene is TRBJ1-1, the V gene TRBV5; D is unclear. With 2 bases removed from V and 1 base from J, the gap between germline ends came to 2 bases. There are 12 residues in the CDR3. CDR1 LGHNA and CDR2 YNLKQL come from the germline V gene (reference sequence). Partial CDR3 DNA: TGTGCCAGCAGCCAAATAAACACAGAAGTCTTC. It yields the protein CASSQINTEVF. The complete CDR3 sequence is CASSQINTEVFF.

Of note for this clone: Genes and germline come from the mouse. The DNA ends 1 residue before the CDR3 does, and the rest of the CDR3 is filled in from the germline J gene. The chain combines TRBV1 with TRBJ2-5, with a possible D match to TRBD1 (6 bases). Germline CDR1 NSQYPW, CDR2 LRSPGD (reference sequence). V was cut by 6 bases and J by 2 bases, with 9 bases left in between. The CDR3 consists of 13 residues. The DNA read from the CDR3 is TGCACCTGCAGCCAGGGGAGCCAAGACACCCAGTAC. Encoded protein: CTCSQGSQDTQY. The entire CDR3 is CTCSQGSQDTQYF.

This clone has a handful of counts. Gene names and germline match the mouse. Sequencing ends 1 residue short of the CDR3 end; the germline J gene provides the rest. The chain has TRBV16 and TRBJ2-5; TRBD1 matches 8 bases. With V trimmed by 1 base and J by 0 bases, 0 bases remained unmatched. There are 15 residues in the CDR3. Germline V gene data show CDR1 as SGHSA and CDR2 as FRNQAP. CDR3 DNA, as far as it was read: TGTGCAAGCAGCTTAGGGGACAGGAACCAAGACACCCAGTAC. It codes for CASSLGDRNQDTQY. The entire CDR3 is CASSLGDRNQDTQYF.

This clone was counted a few times. The gene names here belong to mouse. The CDR3 is cut off 1 residue early in the read; its end comes from the germline J gene. V gene TRBV3 combines with J gene TRBJ2-7; D might be TRBD1 (8 bases). V shed 5 bases and J shed 2 bases, with 13 bases lying between them. Germline CDR1 SNHLY, CDR2 FYNGKV (reference sequence). This CDR3 has 14 residues. The CDR3 is CASSVQGGPYEQYF. Incomplete CDR3 DNA: TGTGCCAGCAGCGTACAGGGGGGCCCCTATGAACAGTAC. Looking up the rest from reference TRBV3 and TRBJ2-7 gives the full variable domain: GPKVLQIPSHQIIDMGQMVTLNCDPVSNHLYFYWYKQILGQQMEFLVNFYNGKVMEKSKLFKDQFSVERPDGSYFTLKIQPTALEDSAVYFCASSVQGGPYEQYFGPGTRLTVL.

This clone was detected a few times. Gene and germline names: mouse. Sequencing ends 1 residue short of the CDR3 end; the germline J gene provides the rest. The chain is built from TRBV26 and TRBJ2-7; 10 bases fit TRBD1. Looked up from germline, CDR1 is KGHPV and CDR2 is FQNQEV (reference sequence). The length of the CDR3 is 14 residues. The J segment lost 6 bases and the V segment lost 4 bases, leaving 6 bases of the junction unmatched. CDR3 residues: CASSQPGQGCEQYF. The sequenced part of the CDR3 DNA is TGTGCCAGCAGTCAACCGGGACAGGGGTGTGAACAGTAC.

This clone ranks as medium-sized. Genes and germline are mouse. The CDR3 end is not reached by the read, which stops 1 residue before it; the germline J gene fills it in. V is TRBV23 and J is TRBJ2-2. Germline CDR1 reads KGHTA; CDR2 reads FQNQQP. The CDR3 contains 15 residues. The CDR3 bases that were read are TGCTCCAGCAGTCAATCAGGGAGGGACACCGGGCAGCTCTAC. It specifies CSSSQSGRDTGQLY. The CDR3 in its entirety is CSSSQSGRDTGQLYF.

With respect to this clone: The genes are named according to mouse. The sequence runs out 1 residue before the end of the CDR3; the remainder is reconstructed from the germline J gene. The chain employs TRBV12-2 and TRBJ2-5, with TRBD2 identical over 11 bases. Germline CDR1 is SGHLS and CDR2 is HYDKME. The CDR3 totals 15 residues. J lost 2 bases, V lost 4 bases, and 4 bases had no gene match. The sequenced CDR3 bases are TGTGCCAGCTCCCTCGACTGGGGGGGCCAAGACACCCAGTAC. Protein sequence: CASSLDWGGQDTQY. The complete CDR3 reads CASSLDWGGQDTQYF.

This clone was recorded once. The gene names given are mouse names. The read comes to an end 1 residue before the CDR3 does, leaving the germline J gene to fill in the end. The chain combines TRBV26 with TRBJ2-4; D remains ambiguous. This CDR3 is 14 amino acids long. The ends were cut back, 0 bases at V and 0 bases at J, with 4 bases in the middle. Germline V gene sequence: CDR1 KGHPV, CDR2 FQNQEV (reference sequence). CDR3 DNA, as far as it was read: TGTGCCAGCAGTCTGTCGGCTAGTCAAAACACCTTGTAC. As protein: CASSLSASQNTLY. The whole CDR3 protein reads CASSLSASQNTLYF. The complete variable domain, with remaining parts taken from reference TRBV26 and TRBJ2-4, reads NSKVIQTPRYLVKGQGQKAKMRCIPEKGHPVVFWYQQNKNNEFKFLINFQNQEVLQQIDMTEKRFSAECPSNSPCSLEIQSSEAGDSALYLCASSLSASQNTLYFGAGTRLSVL.

This clone turned up a few times. Germline and genes here are mouse. Read data end 1 residue before the CDR3 end; the end is taken from the germline J gene. The chain links TRBV23 to TRBJ2-4; TRBD1 is the table's D call and was not checked against the DNA. The length of the CDR3 is 13 residues. Per germline, CDR1 KGHTA and CDR2 FQNQQP. Partial CDR3 DNA: TGCTCCAGCAGTCCGGGACAACAAAACACCTTGTAC. Protein sequence: CSSSPGQQNTLY. The CDR3 reads in full as CSSSPGQQNTLYF.

Points on this clone: Germline and genes here are mouse. The read terminates 1 residue ahead of where the CDR3 ends, so the germline J gene completes it. The J gene is TRBJ1-1, the V gene TRBV13-1, with a tentative D call TRBD1 (5 bases). The CDR3 is 14 residues long. The V gene lost 2 bases and the J gene lost 1 base, with 9 bases spanning the gap. Germline V lookup: CDR1 NSHNY, CDR2 SYGAGN. Partial CDR3 DNA: TGTGCCAGCAGTGACGCAGGGATAAACACAGAAGTCTTC. It specifies CASSDAGINTEVF. The entire CDR3 sequence reads CASSDAGINTEVFF.

Points on this clone: Genes and germline are mouse. The CDR3 end is not reached by the read, which stops 1 residue before it; the germline J gene fills it in. The V gene is TRBV4, the J gene TRBJ2-4; D uncertain. The CDR3 loop spans 12 amino acids. Germline loops: CDR1 LGHDT, CDR2 YNNKQL (reference sequence). Trimming took 3 bases from V and 2 from J, leaving 3 bases between them. The sequenced part of the CDR3 DNA is TGTGCCAGCAGCTATGATCAAAACACCTTGTAC. Translation: CASSYDQNTLY. The entire CDR3 protein is CASSYDQNTLYF.